In this sample, the clone carrying this TCR beta chain turned up once. The antigen remains unidentified. V lost 3 bases, J lost 3 bases, and 11 bases lay in between. The CDR3 consists of 14 residues. Looked up from germline, CDR1 is SGHTA and CDR2 is FQGTGA. This specimen belongs to a study of Graves' ophthalmopathy and Graves' hyperthyroidism. Across the study: Hyperthyroidism is called stable when no ophthalmopathy develops within 18 months of follow-up.

Regarding the study as a whole: Blood repertoires reportedly contained most expanded thyroid clonotypes above 0.001 frequency. An approximately 82% specificity and 87.88% sensitivity were achieved by a 13-signature model that separated ophthalmopathy from stable hyperthyroidism. Both a roughly 65% sensitivity and an approximately 72% specificity characterized the model's predictions of ophthalmopathy progression.

The TCR beta CDR3 regions underwent amplification from RNA transcripts. HTBI primers primed a first-round RT-PCR, and a second-round multiplex PCR followed. TCRdb analysed the multiplex PCR reads with MiXCR anew, one entry per CDR3 protein. The sample comprises 500,000 to 700,000 distinct CDR3 sequences, about 40% of which are singletons, and about 4.1% rests with the top ten. Material for sequencing was peripheral blood or thyroid tissue (not recorded which). This sequence was found in an adult man with Graves' hyperthyroidism. The chain employs TRBV7-3 and TRBJ2-5, with TRBD2 as a possible D gene (7 bases). In DNA form, the CDR3 reads TGTGCCAGCAGCTTCACAGGGAGGGAAGAGACCCAGTACTTC. It encodes CASSFTGREETQYF.